The 18 T cell receptor beta chains below come from one sample, sequenced in a study of a mutant IDH1 vaccine in newly diagnosed glioma. Time point noted: week 35, safety follow-up. What each vaccine dose contained was 300 ug of mutant IDH1 20-mer peptide, accompanied by topical imiquimod. These receptors' antigens are unknown. The protocol was immunoSEQ multiplex PCR, while the TCRdb copy is restricted to in-frame clones and leaves out a portion. The table shows approximately 50,000 clones, with about 79% occurring only once. The sample was PBMCs, taken from a glioma patient whose treatment included an IDH1 peptide vaccine. These receptor sequences come from a man aged 35 to 55 with glioma.

CDR3 sequence: CASRGRAMYEQYF. CDR3 in DNA: TGTGCCAGCCGCGGGAGGGCCATGTACGAGCAGTACTTC. The chain has TRBV27 and TRBJ2-7, with 9 bases lining up with TRBD2. This CDR3 contains 13 residues. Germline V lookup: CDR1 MNHEY, CDR2 SMNVEV (reference sequence). V was clipped by 8 bases and J by 4 bases; unmatched bases: 6.

J is TRBJ2-3 and V is TRBV5-1; TRBD2 aligns across 11 bases. Germline V gene data show CDR1 as SGHRS and CDR2 as YFSETQ. Losses at the gene ends were 8 bases for V and 1 base for J; bases not matched to a gene: 12. This CDR3 comprises 17 residues. The CDR3 DNA is TGCGCCAGTAGACTAGCGGGAATGTTGGTAGGCACAGATACGCAGTATTTT. Its translation: CASRLAGMLVGTDTQYF.

The chain combines TRBV28 with TRBJ2-5, with 7 bases aligning to TRBD2. Germline V gene lookup returns CDR1 MDHEN and CDR2 SYDVKM. CDR3 length: 15 residues. V lost 3 bases and J lost 7; bases outside the gene matches: 11. CDR3 sequence: CASSFVGGDEGTQYF. CDR3 nucleotides: TGTGCCAGCAGTTTTGTTGGGGGGGACGAAGGGACCCAGTACTTC.

This chain joins TRBV27 and TRBJ2-1; the D is unclear. Germline assignment: CDR1 MNHEY and CDR2 SMNVEV (reference sequence). This CDR3 spans 13 amino acids. V shed 4 bases and J shed 1 base, with 5 bases lying between them. For the CDR3, the DNA is TGTGCCAGCAGTTCCGGGTCCTACAATGAGCAGTTCTTC. Translation gives CASSSGSYNEQFF.

The J gene is TRBJ1-1, the V gene TRBV29-1; D might be TRBD1 (6 bases). Germline values: CDR1 SQVTM, CDR2 ANQGSEA. The V end was cut by 0 bases, the J end by 5 bases, with 16 bases between. This CDR3 contains 15 residues. Here the CDR3 reads CSVEDLGQGKTEAFF. In DNA, the CDR3 is TGCAGCGTTGAAGATCTAGGGCAGGGGAAAACTGAAGCTTTCTTT. Supplemented by reference TRBV29-1 and TRBJ1-1, the full variable domain reads SAVISQKPSRDICQRGTSLTIQCQVDSQVTMMFWYRQQPGQSLTLIATANQGSEATYESGFVIDKFPISRPNLTFSTLTVSNMSPEDSSIYLCSVEDLGQGKTEAFFGQGTRLTVV.

This clone was seen a few times. V is TRBV25-1 and J is TRBJ1-5; TRBD1 agrees at 9 bases. The CDR3 spans 16 residues. V was pared by 1 base and J by 3 bases, with 4 bases of the junction left unmatched. Per germline, CDR1 MGHDK and CDR2 SYGVNS. The CDR3 sequence is CASSESGTGINQPQHF. Written as DNA, the CDR3 is TGTGCCAGCAGTGAATCCGGGACAGGGATCAATCAGCCCCAGCATTTT.

The chain is built from TRBV6-1 and TRBJ2-4; D possibly matches TRBD1 or TRBD2 (5 bases each). V lost 3 bases, J lost 8 bases, and 23 bases lay in between. The CDR3 length is 17 residues. Germline lookup yields CDR1 MNHNS and CDR2 SASEGT. The CDR3 here is CASSETRPGFGTDIQYF. Here the CDR3 DNA reads TGTGCCAGCAGTGAGACGAGACCGGGGTTCGGGACCGACATTCAGTACTTC.

The rearrangement uses TRBV5-5 and TRBJ1-1, with no clear D. Germline loops: CDR1 SGHKS, CDR2 YYEKEE (reference sequence). The length of the CDR3 is 16 residues. Between the trimmed V and J ends, which lost 6 bases and 0 bases, there was a span of 18 bases. The DNA for the CDR3 is TGTGCCAGCAACTATGGAGAGGGCCGGGTGAACACTGAAGCTTTCTTT. This codes for CASNYGEGRVNTEAFF.

This chain links TRBV10-3 with TRBJ2-3, with 8 bases matching TRBD2. In germline, CDR1 is ENHRY, CDR2 SYGVKD. The V segment lost 6 bases and the J segment 0 bases; nucleotides outside the gene matches: 14. This CDR3 is 18 amino acids long. CDR3 in DNA: TGTGCCATCAGCGCAGGACGAACCGGGACTAGAAGCACAGATACGCAGTATTTT. It is translated as CAISAGRTGTRSTDTQYF.

The CDR3 loop is CASSQTSPGELFF. CDR3 in DNA: TGCGCCAGCAGTCAAACCAGTCCCGGGGAGCTGTTTTTT. J is TRBJ2-2 and V is TRBV23-1; no firm D call. TRBV23-1 qualifies as an ORF whose function is uncertain. This CDR3 has 13 residues. The V end was cut by 2 bases, the J end by 6 bases, with 7 bases between.

The chain uses TRBV7-9 and TRBJ2-3; D is perhaps TRBD2 (6 bases). This CDR3 contains 17 residues. V was shortened by 7 bases and J by 0 bases, with 20 bases between the two germline ends. The germline V gene has CDR1 SEHNR and CDR2 FQNEAQ (reference sequence). CDR3 loop: CASIPSERTSSTDTQYF. CDR3 DNA sequence: TGTGCCAGCATCCCTAGCGAACGTACCTCGAGCACAGATACGCAGTATTTT.

The CDR3 sequence: CASSQTVVGNEKLFF. The CDR3 bases are TGCGCCAGCAGTCAAACGGTCGTTGGGAATGAAAAACTGTTTTTT. This chain links TRBV23-1 with TRBJ1-4; D is uncertain. TRBV23-1 is an ORF; its function is uncertain. Between the trimmed V and J ends, which lost 2 bases and 5 bases, there was a span of 12 bases. The CDR3 consists of 15 residues.

The chain joins TRBV14 to TRBJ2-1; TRBD2 agrees at 8 bases. Trimming removed 6 bases from V and 8 bases from J; junction bases left unmatched: 15. This CDR3 is 16 amino acids long. CDR1 SGHDN and CDR2 FVKESK come from the germline V gene. CDR3 coding DNA: TGTGCCAGCAGGCACTATAGTAGCGGGACGCGGTATGAGCAGTTCTTC. This encodes CASRHYSSGTRYEQFF.

V and J are TRBV11-2 and TRBJ2-1; D not resolved. Trimming pared 7 bases from V and 4 bases from J, leaving 11 bases between. CDR1 and CDR2 from the germline V gene are SGHAT and FQNNGV. The CDR3 totals 13 residues. Here the CDR3 reads CASTYTKYNEQFF. As DNA, the CDR3 is TGTGCCAGCACCTATACAAAGTACAATGAGCAGTTCTTC.

This chain connects TRBV18 to TRBJ2-1, with 8 bases aligning to TRBD2. The germline V gene encodes CDR1 KGHSH and CDR2 LQKENI. The CDR3 extends over 16 amino acids. The junction had 15 bases not matched to a gene; V was cut back by 2 bases and J by 12 bases. CDR3 protein: CASSPEGQRGYRGQFF. In DNA form, the CDR3 reads TGTGCCAGCTCACCAGAGGGCCAGCGGGGGTACCGGGGGCAGTTCTTC.

This clone appeared a few times. The chain employs TRBV19 and TRBJ1-2; tentative D call: TRBD1 (6 bases). V was pared by 0 bases and J by 7 bases, with 9 bases between. This CDR3 spans 13 amino acids. The germline V gene has CDR1 LNHDA and CDR2 SQIVND (reference sequence). In DNA, the CDR3 is TGTGCCAGTAGTATAGAAGTCAGGGGTGGCTACACCTTC. Its protein product is CASSIEVRGGYTF.

The chain combines TRBV7-9 with TRBJ2-5; 8 nucleotides match TRBD2. Germline V gives CDR1 SEHNR, CDR2 FQNEAQ (reference sequence). CDR3 length: 14 residues. Losses at the gene ends were 5 bases for V and 4 bases for J; bases not matched to a gene: 6. The CDR3, as DNA: TGTGCCAGCAGCCCCGTGGGACTAGGAGAGACCCAGTACTTC. The encoded protein is CASSPVGLGETQYF.

The chain uses TRBV11-2 and TRBJ2-6; D remains ambiguous. CDR3 length: 16 amino acids. Germline CDR1 is SGHAT and CDR2 is FQNNGV. Deletions cut 1 base from V and 4 bases from J, with 11 bases between. The CDR3 DNA reads TGTGCCAGCAGCTTAGCGGGCGGCCGGGGGGCCAACGTCCTGACTTTC. Amino acid sequence: CASSLAGGRGANVLTF. Full variable domain (rest looked up from reference TRBV11-2 and TRBJ2-6): EAGVAQSPRYKIIEKRQSVAFWCNPISGHATLYWYQQILGQGPKLLIQFQNNGVVDDSQLPKDRFSAERLKGVDSTLKIQPAKLEDSAVYLCASSLAGGRGANVLTFGAGSRLTVL.